This T cell receptor (beta chain) was retrieved from a study of identical twins. Findings and limits, study-wide: Sharing of beta out-of-frame sequences by twins showed a weaker excess. It was out-of-frame TCR alpha sharing in monozygotic twins that models underestimated.

In every case, the donor was a healthy Caucasian. This clonotype was observed a handful of times. The antigen remains undetermined. CDR1 and CDR2 (germline): SGHRS, YFSETQ. V shed 4 bases and J shed 5 bases, with 21 bases lying between them. The CDR3 spans 16 residues. A universal primer site was created by template switching, with the cDNA bearing unique molecular identifiers. Each CDR3 protein gets one entry after TCRdb re-called the 5' RACE reads with MiXCR. The table has 400,000 or so distinct CDR3 sequences, approximately 9.1% seen once. The chain recombines TRBV5-1 with TRBJ1-2, with D unclear. The source is a woman in her forties or fifties in good health. Sequenced sample: naive T cells sorted from blood. CDR3 loop: CASSPGEESWRYGYTF. For the CDR3, the DNA is TGCGCCAGCAGCCCGGGTGAGGAAAGCTGGCGGTATGGCTACACCTTC.